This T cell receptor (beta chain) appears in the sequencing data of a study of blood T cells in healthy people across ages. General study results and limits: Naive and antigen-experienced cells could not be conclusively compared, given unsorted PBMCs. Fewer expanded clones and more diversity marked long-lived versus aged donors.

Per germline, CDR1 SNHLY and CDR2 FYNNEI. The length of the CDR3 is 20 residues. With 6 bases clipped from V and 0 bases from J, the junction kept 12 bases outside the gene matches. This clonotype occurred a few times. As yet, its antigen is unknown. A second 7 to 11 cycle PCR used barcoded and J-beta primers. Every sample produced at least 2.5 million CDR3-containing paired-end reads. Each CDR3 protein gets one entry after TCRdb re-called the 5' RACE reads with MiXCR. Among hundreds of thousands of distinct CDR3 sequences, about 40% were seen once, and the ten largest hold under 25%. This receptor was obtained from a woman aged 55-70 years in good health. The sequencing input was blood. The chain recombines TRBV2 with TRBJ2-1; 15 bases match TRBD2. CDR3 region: CASREGLAGGKRSSYNEQFF. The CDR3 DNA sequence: TGTGCCAGCAGAGAGGGACTAGCGGGGGGCAAAAGGAGCTCCTACAATGAGCAGTTCTTC.